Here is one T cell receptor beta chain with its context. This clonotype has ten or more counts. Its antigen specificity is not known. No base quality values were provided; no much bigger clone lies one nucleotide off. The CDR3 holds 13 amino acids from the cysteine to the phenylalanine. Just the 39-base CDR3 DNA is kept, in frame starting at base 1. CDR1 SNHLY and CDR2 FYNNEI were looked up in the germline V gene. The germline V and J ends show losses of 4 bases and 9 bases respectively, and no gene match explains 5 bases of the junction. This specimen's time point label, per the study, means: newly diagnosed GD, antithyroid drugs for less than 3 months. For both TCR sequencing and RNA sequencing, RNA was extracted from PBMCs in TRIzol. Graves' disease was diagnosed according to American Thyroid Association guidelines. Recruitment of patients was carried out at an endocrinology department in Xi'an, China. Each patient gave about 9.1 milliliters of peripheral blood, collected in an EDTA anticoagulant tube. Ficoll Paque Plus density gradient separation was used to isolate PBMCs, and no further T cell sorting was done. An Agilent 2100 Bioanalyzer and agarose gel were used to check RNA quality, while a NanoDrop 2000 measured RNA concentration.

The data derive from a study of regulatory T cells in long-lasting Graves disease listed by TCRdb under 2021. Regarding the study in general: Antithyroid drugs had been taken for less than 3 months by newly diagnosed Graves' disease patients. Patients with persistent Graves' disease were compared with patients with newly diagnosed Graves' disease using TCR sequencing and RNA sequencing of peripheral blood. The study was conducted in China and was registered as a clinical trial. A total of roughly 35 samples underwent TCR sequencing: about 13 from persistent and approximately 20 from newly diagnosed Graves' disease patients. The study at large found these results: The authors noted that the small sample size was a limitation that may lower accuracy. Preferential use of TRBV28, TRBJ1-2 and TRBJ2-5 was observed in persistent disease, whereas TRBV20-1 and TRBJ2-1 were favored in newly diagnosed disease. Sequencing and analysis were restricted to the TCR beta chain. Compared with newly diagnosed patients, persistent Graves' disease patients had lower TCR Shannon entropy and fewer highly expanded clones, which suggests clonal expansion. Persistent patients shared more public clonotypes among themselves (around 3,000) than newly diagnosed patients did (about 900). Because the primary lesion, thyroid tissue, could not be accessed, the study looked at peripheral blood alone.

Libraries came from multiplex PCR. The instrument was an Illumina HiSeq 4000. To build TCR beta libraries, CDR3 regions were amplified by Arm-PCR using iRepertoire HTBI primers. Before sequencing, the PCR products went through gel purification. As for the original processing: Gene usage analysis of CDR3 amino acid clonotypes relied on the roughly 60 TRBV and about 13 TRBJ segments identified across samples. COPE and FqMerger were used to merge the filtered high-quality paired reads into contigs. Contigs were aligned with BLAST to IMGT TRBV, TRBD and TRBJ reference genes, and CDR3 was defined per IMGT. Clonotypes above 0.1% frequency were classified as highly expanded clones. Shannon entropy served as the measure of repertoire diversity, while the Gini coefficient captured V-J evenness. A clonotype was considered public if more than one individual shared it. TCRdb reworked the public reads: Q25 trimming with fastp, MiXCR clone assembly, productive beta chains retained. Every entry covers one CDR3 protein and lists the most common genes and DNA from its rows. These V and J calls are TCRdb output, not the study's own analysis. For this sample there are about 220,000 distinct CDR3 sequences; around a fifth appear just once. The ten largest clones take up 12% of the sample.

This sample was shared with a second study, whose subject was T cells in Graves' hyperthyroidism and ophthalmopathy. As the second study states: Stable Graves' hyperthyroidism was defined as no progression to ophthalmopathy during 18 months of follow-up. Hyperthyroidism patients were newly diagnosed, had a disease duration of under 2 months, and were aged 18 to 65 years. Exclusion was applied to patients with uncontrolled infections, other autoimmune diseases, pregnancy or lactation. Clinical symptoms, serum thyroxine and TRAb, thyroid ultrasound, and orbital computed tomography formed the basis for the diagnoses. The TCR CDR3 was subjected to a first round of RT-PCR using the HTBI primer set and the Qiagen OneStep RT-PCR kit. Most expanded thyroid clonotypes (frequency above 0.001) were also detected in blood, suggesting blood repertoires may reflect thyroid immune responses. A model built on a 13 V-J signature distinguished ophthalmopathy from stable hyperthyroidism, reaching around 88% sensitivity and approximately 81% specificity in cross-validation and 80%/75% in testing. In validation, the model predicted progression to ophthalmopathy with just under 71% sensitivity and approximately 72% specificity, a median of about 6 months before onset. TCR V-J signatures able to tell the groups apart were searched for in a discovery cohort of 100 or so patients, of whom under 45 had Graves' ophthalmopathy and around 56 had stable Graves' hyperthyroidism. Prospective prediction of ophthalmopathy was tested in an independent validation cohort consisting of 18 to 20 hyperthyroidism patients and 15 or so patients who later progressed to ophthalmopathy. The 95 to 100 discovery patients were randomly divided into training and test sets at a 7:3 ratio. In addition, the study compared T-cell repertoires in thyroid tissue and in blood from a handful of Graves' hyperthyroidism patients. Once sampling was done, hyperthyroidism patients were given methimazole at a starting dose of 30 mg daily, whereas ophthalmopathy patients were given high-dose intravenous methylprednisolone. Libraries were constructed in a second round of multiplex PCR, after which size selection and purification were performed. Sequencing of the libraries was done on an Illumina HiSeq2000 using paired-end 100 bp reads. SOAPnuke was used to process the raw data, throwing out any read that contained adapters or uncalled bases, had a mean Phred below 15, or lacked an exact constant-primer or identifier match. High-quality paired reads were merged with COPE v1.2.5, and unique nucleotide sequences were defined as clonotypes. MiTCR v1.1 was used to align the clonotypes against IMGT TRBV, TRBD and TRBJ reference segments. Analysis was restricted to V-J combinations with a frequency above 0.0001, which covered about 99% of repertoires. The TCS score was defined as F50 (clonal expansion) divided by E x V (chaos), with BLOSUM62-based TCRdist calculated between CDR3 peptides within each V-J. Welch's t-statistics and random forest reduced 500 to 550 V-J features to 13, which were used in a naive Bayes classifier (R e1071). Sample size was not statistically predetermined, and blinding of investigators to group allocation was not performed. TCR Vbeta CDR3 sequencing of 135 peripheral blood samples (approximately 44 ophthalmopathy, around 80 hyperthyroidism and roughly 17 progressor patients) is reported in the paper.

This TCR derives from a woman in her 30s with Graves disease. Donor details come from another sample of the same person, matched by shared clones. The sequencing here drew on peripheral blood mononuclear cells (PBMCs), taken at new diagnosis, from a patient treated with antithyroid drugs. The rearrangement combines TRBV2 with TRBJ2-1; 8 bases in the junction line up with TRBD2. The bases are TGTGCCAGCAGTGGGGTTCTAGCGGGTGAGCAGTTCTTC. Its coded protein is CASSGVLAGEQFF.